This T cell receptor beta chain was sequenced in a study of blood T cell repertoires in COVID-19 (TCRdb year 2020). Turning to the overall study: Samples from collaborators originated in the United States, Italy and Spain and spanned both the acute and convalescent phases of COVID-19. The repertoires were released in a freely available public database intended as a resource for research on the immune response to SARS-CoV-2. Samples came from the ongoing ImmuneRACE study (first 160 participants) plus 1,254 subjects from 6 global collaborators. The dataset comprised deeply sampled blood TCRbeta repertoires from subjects exposed to, actively infected with, or recovered from COVID-19. HLA class I and class II types, where available, came from metadata supplied by the sample provider rather than from assay-based typing. The prospective study material was composed of cDNA or gDNA derived from T cells, B-cell-depleted T cells, or PBMCs. The sample metadata nearly always contained a de-identified subject ID, COVID-19 status, age in years and sex.

In the case of this clone: Its antigen is not yet known. No base quality values were provided; no much bigger clone lies one nucleotide off.

In the prospective study, participants were roughly 18 to 95 years old, resided in approximately 22 geographic areas of the United States, and were enrolled through a virtual design. Cohort assignment in the prospective study relied on participant-reported clinical history from a screening survey and a study questionnaire. In the prospective study, mobile phlebotomists collected whole blood, serum and a nasopharyngeal or oropharyngeal swab from each participant. Prospective study participants could optionally give additional blood draws and questionnaires over an approximately two-month period. Before DNA extraction, blood samples from the prospective study were shipped at room temperature or frozen. TCRbeta CDR3 regions were amplified from genomic DNA by means of the immunoSEQ Assay, a bias-controlled multiplex PCR. In the original analysis: Within the assay, amplification of reference gene primers was used to estimate how many nucleated cells each sample contained. To quantify the absolute abundance of each unique TCRbeta CDR3 rearrangement, sequence reads were collapsed and filtered. For each sample, productive Simpson clonality was calculated by taking the square root of Simpson's diversity index across productive rearrangements. Drawn from immuneACCESS, this table holds only the in-frame rearrangements with V and J called that TCRdb kept. Clones are partly lost; checked studies trace under half to an unresolved V gene and leave the rest unexplained. V, J and clone size are taken as reported in that table, and D and trimming were inferred from the DNA itself. The sample table holds some 410,000 clones, of which approximately 88% were seen once. The top ten hold over 0.9% of the sample.

Overall study outcomes, separate from this receptor: How much clinical and demographic metadata was included differed by source and by participant, and the metadata was provided uncurated.

Including cysteine and phenylalanine, the CDR3 has 12 amino acids. The kept DNA is CDR3 alone, 36 bases in frame from the first base. V gives up 10 bases and J gives up 0 bases, and the segment between their germline ends measures 9 bases. Via the germline V gene, CDR1 is SNHLY and CDR2 FYNNEI. The source material was PBMCs or T cells enriched from blood (not recorded which). The receptor chain draws on TRBV2 and TRBJ1-1; D gene: possibly TRBD1, on 6 matching bases. The TCR originated in a woman younger than 45 with acute COVID-19. The CDR3 in this case is CATHRVNTEAFF. The sequenced DNA: TGTGCCACACACAGGGTGAACACTGAAGCTTTCTTT.